This entry features one T cell receptor beta chain sequence. Its antigen is undetermined. This entry belongs to a study of PD-L1 blockade in urothelial cancer. Study as a whole: In terms of prior chemotherapy, patients had received 0 to 3 regimens. Researchers looked at the blood 3 weeks (second dose) and 6 weeks after treatment began.

Germline CDR1 is SGDLS and CDR2 is YYNGEE. Between the trimmed V and J ends, which lost 0 bases and 4 bases, there was a span of 7 bases. CDR3 size: 14 residues. Some clones are missing from TCRdb's copy, which holds only in-frame ones; the method was immunoSEQ multiplex PCR. The sample yields tens of thousands of clones, about four fifths seen once. Broader study findings: In blood at 3 weeks, tumor-associated clones expanded more among patients with durable benefit.

Time point given: pretreatment peripheral blood. This sample comprised PBMCs, obtained around atezolizumab (anti-PD-L1) treatment. This clonotype originated in a man aged 65-85 years with urothelial cancer. V gene TRBV9 combines with J gene TRBJ2-2; no reliable D call. CDR3 region: CASSVAASTGELFF. The CDR3 DNA reads TGTGCCAGCAGCGTAGCGGCTAGCACCGGGGAGCTGTTTTTT.